This is a list of T cell receptor beta chains from one sample in a study of shared clonotypes between healthy human individuals. Clones were read by immunoSEQ multiplex PCR, and TCRdb kept only the in-frame ones, dropping some. The sample lists around 610,000 clones, around 96% occurring once. Sequencing input: naive CD8+ T cells sorted from blood. These receptors were taken from a woman in her 30s in good health. Each CDR3 is given with its conserved first and last residue. Fields, in order: clone size, V gene, J gene, D gene, CDR3 protein, CDR3 DNA. D genes are given only for firm matches. The size entry is marked missing in some rows and otherwise reads once, few, many or a size class.

.,TRBV2,TRBJ2-3,.,CASSEPDTDTQYF,TGTGCCAGCAGTGAGCCGGACACAGATACGCAGTATTTT
.,TRBV2,TRBJ2-7,.,CASSRTRAPYEQYF,TGTGCCAGCAGTCGAACGAGGGCTCCCTACGAGCAGTACTTC
.,TRBV9,TRBJ2-3,TRBD2,CASSVEWSGTGRATDTQYF,TGTGCCAGCAGCGTAGAATGGAGCGGGACCGGCCGAGCCACAGATACGCAGTATTTT
.,TRBV28,TRBJ2-7,.,CASSFLRNSSYEQYF,TGTGCCAGCAGTTTCCTTCGGAATTCCTCCTACGAGCAGTACTTC
.,TRBV7-3,TRBJ2-7,.,CASSLDGQGNSYEQYF,TGTGCCAGCAGCTTAGATGGGCAGGGGAATTCCTACGAGCAGTACTTC
.,TRBV6-1,TRBJ2-7,TRBD2,CASSPLPGGTYEQYF,TGTGCCAGCAGTCCTCTCCCGGGAGGGACCTACGAGCAGTACTTC
.,TRBV7-9,TRBJ1-1,.,CASSLAGRERREPFF,TGTGCCAGCAGCTTAGCAGGACGGGAGCGACGTGAACCTTTCTTT
.,TRBV5-1,TRBJ2-7,.,CASSADYEQYF,TGCGCCAGCAGCGCCGACTACGAGCAGTACTTC
.,TRBV27,TRBJ2-7,TRBD2,CASANGASGSSYEQYF,TGTGCCAGCGCTAATGGAGCTAGCGGGAGCTCCTACGAGCAGTACTTC
.,TRBV28,TRBJ1-5,.,CASSFGQEGASAQHF,TGTGCCAGCAGTTTCGGGCAGGAGGGAGCGTCGGCCCAGCATTTT
.,TRBV10-1,TRBJ1-1,.,CASSESWGMNTEAFF,TGCGCCAGCAGTGAGTCCTGGGGAATGAACACTGAAGCTTTCTTT
.,TRBV27,TRBJ1-1,TRBD1,CASTLSTGAAEAFF,TGTGCCAGCACCTTATCTACAGGGGCGGCAGAAGCTTTCTTT
.,TRBV10-1,TRBJ1-4,TRBD1,CASSERNRGKLFF,TGCGCCAGCAGTGAGAGGAACAGGGGAAAACTGTTTTTT
.,TRBV28,TRBJ2-2,.,CASSLEKGPLNTGELFF,TGTGCCAGCAGTTTAGAAAAGGGACCCTTGAACACCGGGGAGCTGTTTTTT
.,TRBV7-8,TRBJ2-3,TRBD2,CASSLARSGSLPDTQYF,TGTGCCAGCAGCTTAGCCCGGAGCGGGAGTCTACCAGATACGCAGTATTTT
.,TRBV27,TRBJ1-5,.,CASSPGWAGVNQPQHF,TGTGCCAGCAGTCCAGGGTGGGCTGGGGTGAATCAGCCCCAGCATTTT
.,TRBV9,TRBJ2-7,.,CASSPPGRIYEQYF,TGTGCCAGCAGCCCCCCGGGACGCATCTACGAGCAGTACTTC
.,TRBV25-1,TRBJ1-1,.,CASSDGTPNTEAFF,TGTGCCAGCAGTGACGGGACACCGAACACTGAAGCTTTCTTT
.,TRBV4-2,TRBJ2-7,.,CASSPRTDRGSSYEQYF,TGTGCCAGCAGCCCAAGGACGGACAGAGGTAGCTCCTACGAGCAGTACTTC
.,TRBV5-6,TRBJ1-6,.,CASSSLNSPLHF,TGTGCCAGCAGCTCACTGAATTCACCCCTCCACTTT
.,TRBV30,TRBJ1-1,TRBD1,CAWSAGQGSTEAFF,TGTGCCTGGAGTGCCGGACAGGGGAGCACTGAAGCTTTCTTT
.,TRBV7-9,TRBJ2-1,.,CASSTNESKESYNEQFF,TGTGCCAGCAGTACGAACGAAAGTAAAGAATCCTACAATGAGCAGTTCTTC
.,TRBV4-1,TRBJ1-5,.,CASSQDLDRNQPQHF,TGCGCCAGCAGCCAAGATTTGGACAGAAATCAGCCCCAGCATTTT
.,TRBV11-2,TRBJ2-3,.,CASSPGPSPDTQYF,TGTGCCAGCAGCCCGGGCCCATCTCCAGATACGCAGTATTTT
.,TRBV9,TRBJ2-1,TRBD2,CASSVVASGYNEQFF,TGTGCCAGCAGCGTAGTGGCTAGCGGATACAATGAGCAGTTCTTC
.,TRBV7-9,TRBJ2-3,.,CASSSMVDTQYF,TGTGCCAGCAGCTCAATGGTAGATACGCAGTATTTT
.,TRBV28,TRBJ2-6,TRBD1,CASTLSGTAYSGANVLTF,TGTGCCAGCACCTTATCCGGGACAGCCTACTCTGGGGCCAACGTCCTGACTTTC
once,TRBV29-1,TRBJ2-1,TRBD2,CSVILAGGPWVNEQFF,TGCAGCGTTATACTAGCGGGAGGGCCGTGGGTGAATGAGCAGTTCTTC
.,TRBV6-5,TRBJ1-1,.,CASSYSGSPPEAFF,TGTGCCAGCAGTTACAGCGGGTCCCCCCCTGAAGCTTTCTTT
.,TRBV9,TRBJ1-4,.,CASSVGGVSTNEKLFF,TGTGCCAGCAGCGTAGGAGGGGTCTCAACTAATGAAAAACTGTTTTTT
.,TRBV9,TRBJ2-7,TRBD2,CASSVVPSGAAYEQYF,TGTGCCAGCAGCGTAGTTCCTAGCGGGGCGGCCTACGAGCAGTACTTC
.,TRBV4-1,TRBJ2-5,.,CASSQDQGGVEETQYF,TGCGCCAGCAGCCAAGATCAGGGAGGCGTCGAAGAGACCCAGTACTTC
.,TRBV13,TRBJ2-2,.,CASSLGGEGHTGELFF,TGTGCCAGCAGCTTAGGCGGCGAGGGGCACACCGGGGAGCTGTTTTTT
.,TRBV5-3,TRBJ2-1,.,CARSLEKDEQFF,TGTGCCAGAAGCTTGGAGAAAGATGAGCAGTTCTTC
.,TRBV2,TRBJ1-5,.,CASMDELGYGQPQHF,TGTGCCAGCATGGATGAGCTGGGCTATGGTCAGCCCCAGCATTTT
once,TRBV7-9,TRBJ2-7,.,CASSLGGAPYEQYF,TGTGCCAGCAGCTTAGGAGGGGCCCCCTACGAGCAGTACTTC
.,TRBV7-9,TRBJ2-7,TRBD1,CASSSDRGYYEQYF,TGTGCCAGCAGCTCAGACAGGGGGTACTACGAGCAGTACTTC
once,TRBV27,TRBJ1-5,.,CASSFLTGLEKDQPQHF,TGTGCCAGCAGTTTCCTCACGGGTCTTGAAAAAGATCAGCCCCAGCATTTT
.,TRBV11-2,TRBJ2-5,TRBD2,CASSFLIAGAEQTQYF,TGTGCCAGCAGCTTTCTAATAGCGGGAGCTGAACAGACCCAGTACTTC
.,TRBV13,TRBJ2-6,.,CASSSEGAGANVLTF,TGTGCCAGCAGCTCGGAAGGGGCTGGGGCCAACGTCCTGACTTTC
.,TRBV28,TRBJ2-5,.,CASSLSGTQYF,TGTGCCAGCAGTTTAAGTGGGACCCAGTACTTC
.,TRBV27,TRBJ2-3,TRBD2,CASSSGLAEPGNTQYF,TGTGCCAGCAGTTCCGGACTAGCGGAACCGGGCAATACGCAGTATTTT
.,TRBV2,TRBJ1-2,TRBD1,CASSGDRGFDNGYTF,TGTGCCAGCAGTGGGGACAGGGGTTTCGACAATGGCTACACCTTC
.,TRBV4-1,TRBJ1-3,.,CASSQVAISGNTIYF,TGCGCCAGCAGCCAAGTGGCGATCTCTGGAAACACCATATATTTT
.,TRBV10-3,TRBJ2-3,TRBD2,CAIASSGRTDPPDTQYF,TGTGCCATCGCGAGTAGCGGGAGGACCGACCCCCCAGATACGCAGTATTTT
.,TRBV11-2,TRBJ2-7,.,CASTLAPDYEQYF,TGTGCCAGCACCTTAGCCCCGGACTACGAGCAGTACTTC
.,TRBV27,TRBJ2-1,.,CASTYSTNNEQFF,TGTGCCAGCACCTATTCCACTAACAATGAGCAGTTCTTC
.,TRBV28,TRBJ1-2,.,CASSLWQTYGYTF,TGTGCCAGCAGTTTATGGCAGACCTATGGCTACACCTTC
.,TRBV7-9,TRBJ1-1,.,CASSLADSGDTEAFF,TGTGCCAGCAGCTTAGCGGACAGTGGGGACACTGAAGCTTTCTTT
.,TRBV9,TRBJ2-3,TRBD2,CASNPAGGLADTQYF,TGTGCCAGCAACCCCGCGGGAGGGCTGGCGGATACGCAGTATTTT
.,TRBV11-2,TRBJ1-1,TRBD1,CASSYEQGLYTEAFF,TGTGCCAGCAGCTACGAACAGGGGCTATACACTGAAGCTTTCTTT
once,TRBV27,TRBJ2-7,TRBD2,CASSLSAGAYEQYF,TGTGCCAGCAGTTTATCAGCGGGAGCTTACGAGCAGTACTTC
.,TRBV5-4,TRBJ2-5,TRBD2,CASSDGRGGEETQYF,TGTGCCAGCAGCGATGGGAGGGGCGGAGAAGAGACCCAGTACTTC
once,TRBV27,TRBJ2-2,.,CASSFAQSGELFF,TGTGCCAGCAGTTTTGCCCAGTCCGGGGAGCTGTTTTTT
.,TRBV28,TRBJ2-7,TRBD2,CASSAPGASGSGSLWYEQYF,TGTGCCAGCAGTGCCCCGGGTGCTAGCGGGAGCGGAAGTCTCTGGTACGAGCAGTACTTC